This paragraph covers one TCR beta chain sequence. As yet, its antigen is unknown. This sample was included in a study of a mutant IDH1 vaccine in newly diagnosed glioma. The data were produced by immunoSEQ multiplex PCR, yet TCRdb's version contains in-frame clones alone and is incomplete. Here the sample spans approximately 88,000 clones, about 80% being singletons. Time point indicated: baseline, week 1 (first vaccination visit). Treatment here: pre-vaccination baseline after standard-of-care therapy. Those who donated had recent WHO grade 3 or 4 IDH1-mutant, ATRX-lost astrocytomas. The CDR3 totals 13 residues. Germline V CDR1 and CDR2: LNHDA, SQIVND (reference sequence). V lost 4 bases to trimming and J lost 7 bases, with 13 bases between them. Overall study findings and caveats: Across multiple MHC alleles, around 93% of patients had vaccine-induced responses.

This specimen consisted of PBMCs, obtained from a glioma patient treated with radiotherapy, temozolomide or both. The chain has TRBV19 and TRBJ2-5, with D perhaps being TRBD1 or TRBD2 (5 bases each). The clonotype comes from a middle-aged man with glioma. The CDR3 sequence is CASSRGRSGTQYF. The CDR3 DNA follows: TGTGCCAGTAGTAGGGGACGTTCGGGGACCCAGTACTTC.